This note documents a single T cell receptor beta chain sequence. The data were taken from a study of Graves' ophthalmopathy and Graves' hyperthyroidism. The germline V gene has CDR1 SEHNR and CDR2 FQNEAQ (reference sequence). This CDR3 has 15 residues. With 5 bases clipped from V and 8 bases from J, the junction kept 7 bases outside the gene matches. RNA transcripts served as template for amplifying TCR beta CDR3 sequences. First-round RT-PCR relied on HTBI primers, and a second-round multiplex PCR came next. TCRdb processed the multiplex PCR reads anew with MiXCR; each CDR3 protein has one entry. The data hold roughly 39,000 distinct CDR3 sequences, with around half observed a single time.

The sequencing sample was made of peripheral blood. This chain joins TRBV7-9 and TRBJ1-4, with 11 nucleotides matching TRBD1. The sequence derives from an adult woman with stable Graves' hyperthyroidism. CDR3 nucleotide sequence: TGTGCCAGCAGCGACCTGGACAGGGGGCACGAAAAACTGTTTTTT. This sequence encodes CASSDLDRGHEKLFF.